The 24 T cell receptor beta chains reported below all come from one sample, sequenced in a study of post-analysis software for immune sequencing data. Study-wide points: Among 4 or 5 TRBV segments more frequent in patients than controls were TRBV5-6, TRBV5-1 and TRBV20-1.

Unique molecular identifiers were carried by the TCR beta cDNA libraries. TCRdb recomputed calls from the PCR reads with MiXCR, one row per CDR3 protein. The sample records hundreds of thousands of distinct CDR3 sequences, 25% to 30% being singletons. Their antigens are not known. Material: blood. The receptors come from a girl between 5 and 17 years old with multiple sclerosis.

Comment on this clonotype: Likely a read error: the CDR3 ends without its conserved phenylalanine or tryptophan. This chain joins TRBV6-6 and TRBJ1-4, with no clear D. Germline V lookup: CDR1 MNHNY, CDR2 SVGAGI (reference sequence). CDR3 size: 16 residues. V was trimmed by 7 bases and J by 0 bases, leaving 15 bases between them. This chain's CDR3 is CASKGVSQTTNEKLFL. The CDR3 DNA is TGTGCCAGCAAAGGCGTCAGCCAGACAACTAATGAAAAACTGTTTTTG.

The V call is TRBV28, the J call TRBJ2-5; TRBD2 matches at 8 bases. Unmatched junction bases numbered 8, after V lost 9 bases and J lost 2 bases. The germline gives CDR1 MDHEN, CDR2 SYDVKM. The CDR3 extends over 14 amino acids. In DNA, the CDR3 is TGTGCCAGTACTTTAGCGGGGCCTCAAGAGACCCAGTACTTC. Amino acids: CASTLAGPQETQYF. The variable domain in full, with the rest retrieved from reference TRBV28 and TRBJ2-5, is DVKVTQSSRYLVKRTGEKVFLECVQDMDHENMFWYRQDPGLGLRLIYFSYDVKMKEKGDIPEGYSVSREKKERFSLILESASTNQTSMYLCASTLAGPQETQYFGPGTRLLVL.

This clonotype came up once. A read error is possible here, since a much larger clone lies one base away. This sequence joins TRBV4-1 and TRBJ2-1, with D unresolved. Germline V gene data show CDR1 as MGHRA and CDR2 as YSYEKL. The CDR3 contains 13 residues. CDR3 DNA sequence: TGCGCCAGCAGCCAAGACGGTAGCAATGCGCAGTTCTTC. This codes for CASSQDGSNAQFF.

The table lists this clonotype with many counts. This chain uses TRBV20-1 with TRBJ2-7; D assignment may be TRBD1 or TRBD2 (5 bases each). V dropped 1 base and J dropped 7 bases, with 20 bases sitting between them. The germline CDR1 and CDR2 sequences are DFQATT and SNEGSKA (reference sequence). There are 15 residues in the CDR3. CDR3 bases: TGCAGTGCTAGAGGAGGGGACGAGAGGCTGGAAGAGCAGTACTTC. Translation gives CSARGGDERLEEQYF.

This clonotype was counted only a few times. A much bigger clone sits one base away, suggesting this may be a read error. The rearrangement uses TRBV7-9 and TRBJ1-1; D remains unclear. Germline V gene lookup returns CDR1 SEHNR and CDR2 FQNEAQ (reference sequence). This CDR3 has 13 residues. V lost 2 bases, J lost 0 bases, and 4 bases lay in between. The CDR3 DNA reads as TGTGCCAGCAGCTTATGGATGAACACTGAAGCTTTCTTT. Its translation is CASSLWMNTEAFF.

This clonotype was counted only a few times. The chain combines TRBV10-2 with TRBJ1-2; D uncertain. Germline CDR1 WSHSY, CDR2 SAAADI. The CDR3 contains 13 residues. V was trimmed by 3 bases and J by 0 bases, leaving 5 bases between them. This CDR3 is CASSERPNYGYTF. The CDR3 nucleotides read TGCGCCAGCAGTGAAAGACCTAACTATGGCTACACCTTC.

The chain joins TRBV7-2 to TRBJ1-1; D unclear. Trimming removed 2 bases at V and 8 bases at J, with 9 bases between. Germline-derived CDR1 and CDR2 are SGHTA and FQGNSA. The CDR3 length is 12 residues. This chain's CDR3 is CASSLKGPEAFF. CDR3 DNA: TGTGCCAGCAGCTTAAAGGGTCCCGAAGCTTTCTTT.

This clonotype was counted a single time. The chain combines TRBV9 with TRBJ2-4; unclear D gene. The assigned J gene may be wrong: the sequence end matches TRBJ2-7 better. The CDR3 spans 13 residues. Germline V CDR1 and CDR2: SGDLS, YYNGEE. The chain's CDR3 is CASSPKGTDEQYF. The CDR3 nucleotides read TGTGCCAGCAGCCCCAAAGGCACGGACGAGCAGTACTTC.

This sequence joins TRBV19 and TRBJ2-1; 7 bases map to TRBD2. CDR1 is LNHDA, CDR2 SQIVND, per germline (reference sequence). The V gene end was trimmed by 7 bases and the J gene end by 5 bases; junction bases not matched to a gene: 8. This CDR3 has 14 amino acids. The chain's CDR3 is CASTSRAGNNEQFF. The CDR3 DNA is TGTGCCAGTACCTCCAGAGCGGGGAACAATGAGCAGTTCTTC.

The chain carries TRBV28 and TRBJ2-7, with a tentative D call TRBD1 (6 bases). The germline V gene encodes CDR1 MDHEN and CDR2 SYDVKM. Between the trimmed V and J ends, which lost 6 bases and 6 bases, there was a span of 21 bases. This CDR3 is 15 amino acids long. The CDR3 is CASSIGTIPSREQYF. The CDR3 region has the DNA TGTGCCAGCAGCATAGGGACAATTCCCTCACGCGAGCAGTACTTC.

The chain recombines TRBV6-1 with TRBJ1-6; tentatively, D is TRBD1 (6 bases). The CDR3 consists of 17 residues. CDR1 is MNHNS and CDR2 is SASEGT in the germline V gene. V lost 10 bases and J 3 bases, leaving 22 bases between the germline ends. The CDR3 coding sequence is TGTGCCACCAGGGGTACAGCCCGTCAAATCTATAATTCACCCCTCCACTTT. As protein: CATRGTARQIYNSPLHF.

The chain recombines TRBV3-1 with TRBJ2-1, with 8 positions matching TRBD2. Germline V gene lookup returns CDR1 LGHDT and CDR2 YNNKEL (reference sequence). This CDR3 is 16 amino acids long. The V and J ends lost 1 base and 2 bases, in that order; junction bases with no gene match: 4. The CDR3 is CASSQVRGGAYNEQFF. The CDR3 DNA sequence: TGTGCCAGCAGCCAAGTTCGGGGGGGGGCCTACAATGAGCAGTTCTTC.

This clonotype was observed a few times. CDR3 DNA sequence: TGTGCCAGCAGCCAAGTTTTTTTATTGCTACCTGGGGCCAACGTCCTGACTTTC. The encoded protein is CASSQVFLLLPGANVLTF. V gene TRBV3-1 combines with J gene TRBJ2-6; D not resolved. Germline V gene sequence: CDR1 LGHDT, CDR2 YNNKEL (reference sequence). Trimming took 1 base from V and 2 from J, leaving 15 bases between them. The CDR3 has 18 amino acids.

The chain has TRBV24-1 and TRBJ1-4; tentative D call: TRBD1 (6 bases). Germline lookup yields CDR1 KGHDR and CDR2 SFDVKD. Trimming pared 7 bases from V and 4 bases from J, leaving 12 bases between. The CDR3 is 14 amino acids. Written as DNA, the CDR3 is TGTGCCACCAGCAAGACAGGAATTAATGAAAAACTGTTTTTT. This codes for CATSKTGINEKLFF.

This chain joins TRBV7-2 and TRBJ1-2; 9 bases line up with TRBD1. Germline V gives CDR1 SGHTA, CDR2 FQGNSA. This CDR3 region has 14 residues. Trimming took 6 bases from V and 13 from J; bases not matched to a gene: 15. The DNA for the CDR3 is TGTGCCAGCAGACGACCCGGGACAGGGCAACTCACCACCTTC. Encoded protein: CASRRPGTGQLTTF. Supplemented by reference TRBV7-2 and TRBJ1-2, the full variable domain reads GAGVSQSPSNKVTEKGKDVELRCDPISGHTALYWYRQSLGQGLEFLIYFQGNSAPDKSGLPSDRFSAERTGGSVSTLTIQRTQQEDSAVYLCASRRPGTGQLTTFGSGTRLTVV.

The rearrangement links TRBV28 to TRBJ1-5, with 7 positions matching TRBD1. The CDR3 is 12 amino acids. Germline V gives CDR1 MDHEN, CDR2 SYDVKM. The ends lost 6 bases at V and 5 bases at J; junction bases unmatched: 1. CDR3: CASRTGHQPQHF. Written as DNA, the CDR3 is TGTGCCAGCAGGACAGGGCATCAGCCCCAGCATTTT.

This clonotype was recorded at least ten times. V usage is TRBV18 and J usage is TRBJ2-5; D unresolved. The closer fit of TRBJ2-7 to the DNA end suggests the J call may be wrong. The CDR3 sequence is 13 residues long. Germline-derived CDR1 and CDR2 are KGHSH and LQKENI. CDR3 sequence reads: CASSPGRYYEQYF. CDR3 DNA sequence: TGTGCCAGCTCACCAGGAAGATACTACGAGCAGTACTTC.

The sample holds a few counts of this clonotype. V is TRBV11-2 and J is TRBJ2-1; 12 bases match TRBD2. CDR1 SGHAT and CDR2 FQNNGV come from the germline V gene. V lost 6 bases, J lost 15 bases, and 18 bases stayed unmatched. The CDR3 length is 16 residues. The CDR3 region is CASRPASSGRVAMSFF. The CDR3 DNA reads as TGTGCCAGCAGGCCGGCCTCTAGCGGGAGGGTCGCAATGTCGTTCTTC.

The chain recombines TRBV4-2 with TRBJ2-5; a possible D gene is TRBD2 (5 bases). Trimming removed 5 bases from V and 4 bases from J, with 11 bases in between. This CDR3 has 13 amino acids. CDR1 LGHNA and CDR2 YNFKEQ come from the germline V gene. CDR3 bases: TGTGCCAGCAGCGTGGGAGTCGTAGAGACCCAGTACTTC. Amino acid sequence: CASSVGVVETQYF.

The chain recombines TRBV28 with TRBJ2-7; possible D gene TRBD2, 6 bases. The J call could be wrong; TRBJ2-5 is a better fit for the DNA end. Germline V gives CDR1 MDHEN, CDR2 SYDVKM. This CDR3 is 13 amino acids long. In DNA form, the CDR3 reads TGTGCCAGCGGAACCCGGGGGTACGAGACCCAGTACTTC. It encodes CASGTRGYETQYF.

This clonotype was seen repeatedly, ten times or more. The V gene is TRBV20-1, the J gene TRBJ2-3; D unclear. The ends were cut back, 1 base at V and 2 bases at J, with 4 bases in the middle. Germline assignment: CDR1 DFQATT and CDR2 SNEGSKA (reference sequence). There are 12 residues in the CDR3. CDR3 nucleotides: TGCAGTGCTAGAGCTAACACAGATACGCAGTATTTT. This codes for CSARANTDTQYF.

The chain is built from TRBV14 and TRBJ2-5, with D possibly TRBD1 on 5 matching bases. Trimming took 1 base from V and 1 from J, leaving 10 bases between them. The CDR3 covers 15 residues. Germline V gene sequence: CDR1 SGHDN, CDR2 FVKESK. CDR3 protein: CASSQVRQFQETQYF. The CDR3, as DNA: TGTGCCAGCAGCCAAGTTCGACAGTTCCAAGAGACCCAGTACTTC.

The CDR3 DNA reads TGCGCCAGCAGCCAAGACCCTTGGCAGGAGCGGGTTTCCACAGATACGCAGTATTTT. Protein: CASSQDPWQERVSTDTQYF. The chain joins TRBV4-3 to TRBJ2-3; possibly TRBD2 for D (6 bases). This CDR3 has 19 amino acids. Germline lookup yields CDR1 LGHNA and CDR2 YSLEER. Trimming took 0 bases from V and 2 from J, leaving 21 bases between them.

Only a few counts were recorded for this clonotype. The chain carries TRBV11-2 and TRBJ2-1; 13 nucleotides align to TRBD2. J gave up 4 bases and V 4 bases, and 4 bases lay outside the gene matches. The CDR3 spans 16 residues. CDR1 is SGHAT and CDR2 is FQNNGV in the germline V gene. CDR3 nucleotides: TGTGCCAGCAGCTCAGTACTAGCGGGAGGGTACAATGAGCAGTTCTTC. Translation: CASSSVLAGGYNEQFF. Combining the CDR3 with reference TRBV11-2 and TRBJ2-1 gives the whole variable domain EAGVAQSPRYKIIEKRQSVAFWCNPISGHATLYWYQQILGQGPKLLIQFQNNGVVDDSQLPKDRFSAERLKGVDSTLKIQPAKLEDSAVYLCASSSVLAGGYNEQFFGPGTRLTVL.